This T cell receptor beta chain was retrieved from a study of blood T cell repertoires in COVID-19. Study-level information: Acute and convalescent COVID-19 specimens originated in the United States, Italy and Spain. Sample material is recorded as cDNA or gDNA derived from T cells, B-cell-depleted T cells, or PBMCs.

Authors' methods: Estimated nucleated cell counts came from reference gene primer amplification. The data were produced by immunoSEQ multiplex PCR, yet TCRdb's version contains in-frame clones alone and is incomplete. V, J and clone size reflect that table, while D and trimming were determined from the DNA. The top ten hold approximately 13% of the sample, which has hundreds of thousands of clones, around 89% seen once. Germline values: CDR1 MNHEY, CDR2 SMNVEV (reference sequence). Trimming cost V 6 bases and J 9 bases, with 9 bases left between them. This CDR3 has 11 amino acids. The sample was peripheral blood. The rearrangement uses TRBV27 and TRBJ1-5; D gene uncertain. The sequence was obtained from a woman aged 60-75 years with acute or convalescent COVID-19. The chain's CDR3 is CASSPRGPQHF. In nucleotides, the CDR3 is TGTGCCAGCAGCCCCCGGGGGCCCCAGCATTTT.